These 16 T cell receptor beta chains came from one sample sequenced in a study of blood T cell repertoires in COVID-19. Method: immunoSEQ multiplex PCR; TCRdb's copy keeps in-frame clones and lacks some. The profile shows roughly 190,000 clones, about 83% of them singletons. Sequencing used PBMCs or T cells enriched from blood (not recorded which). Receptors were obtained from a woman in her twenties or thirties who had been exposed to COVID-19.

The chain uses TRBV4-3 and TRBJ2-2; 9 bases agree with TRBD2. Per germline, CDR1 LGHNA and CDR2 YSLEER. Germline trimming cut 0 bases from V and 2 bases from J; bases unmatched to any gene: 7. This CDR3 is 18 amino acids long. Here the CDR3 reads CASSQDLAGGPNTGELFF. The CDR3, as DNA: TGCGCCAGCAGCCAAGATCTGGCGGGGGGGCCAAACACCGGGGAGCTGTTTTTT.

The rearrangement links TRBV7-2 to TRBJ1-6, with D perhaps TRBD1 (6 bases). From germline, CDR1 is SGHTA and CDR2 FQGNSA. This CDR3 spans 17 amino acids. Trimming removed 4 bases at V and 4 bases at J, with 17 bases between. This CDR3 reads CASSYLTGLGYNSPLHF. The CDR3 DNA follows: TGTGCCAGCAGCTATTTAACAGGGCTAGGTTATAATTCACCCCTCCACTTT.

Concerning this clone itself: This same CDR3 is encoded by further DNA sequences in the sample. This CDR3 reads CASSPGNTEAFF. CDR3 bases: TGTGCCAGCTCACCCGGGAACACTGAAGCTTTCTTT. V usage is TRBV18 and J usage is TRBJ1-1, with no clear D. The CDR3 has 12 amino acids. Germline V lookup: CDR1 KGHSH, CDR2 LQKENI. The V end lost 3 bases, the J end lost 1 base, and 3 bases lay between the germline ends.

This chain uses TRBV9 with TRBJ2-5; weak D call: TRBD2 (7 bases). Germline assignment: CDR1 SGDLS and CDR2 YYNGEE. V lost 4 bases to trimming and J lost 2 bases, with 15 bases between them. CDR3 length: 15 amino acids. CDR3 nucleotide sequence: TGTGCCAGCAGCCCCACGGGGGGCTTACAAGAGACCCAGTACTTC. It is translated as CASSPTGGLQETQYF.

J is TRBJ2-2 and V is TRBV19; tentatively, D is TRBD1 (5 bases). The CDR3 covers 13 residues. The V end lost 7 bases, the J end lost 1 base, and 7 bases lay between the germline ends. Germline CDR1 LNHDA, CDR2 SQIVND (reference sequence). The CDR3 loop is CASMQGNTGELFF. In DNA form, the CDR3 reads TGTGCCAGTATGCAGGGGAACACCGGGGAGCTGTTTTTT.

The V and J genes are TRBV5-4 and TRBJ2-4; TRBD2 might be the D (6 bases). Trimming removed 3 bases from V and 6 bases from J, with 16 bases in between. Germline V gives CDR1 SGHNT, CDR2 YYREEE (reference sequence). The CDR3 sequence is 15 residues long. The CDR3 DNA reads as TGTGCCAGCAGCTCCCCGGGGCGGGACGCAAACATTCAGTACTTC. Translating it yields CASSSPGRDANIQYF.

The chain links TRBV6-2 or TRBV6-3 to TRBJ2-1; TRBD2 agrees at 7 bases. V lost 5 bases, J lost 2 bases, and 3 bases stayed unmatched. CDR1 is MNHEY and CDR2 is SVGEGT in the germline V gene. This CDR3 region has 14 residues. In DNA, the CDR3 is TGTGCCAGCAGTCCCGGGACTACCTACAATGAGCAGTTCTTC. Translated: CASSPGTTYNEQFF.

The chain has TRBV9 and TRBJ1-6; 7 nucleotides match TRBD1. Germline assignment: CDR1 SGDLS and CDR2 YYNGEE. With V trimmed by 4 bases and J by 8 bases, 6 bases remained unmatched. The CDR3 has 14 residues. DNA of the CDR3: TGTGCCAGCAGCCAAGACAGGGTTTATTCACCCCTCCACTTT. Translated, it gives CASSQDRVYSPLHF. The full variable domain, rest sourced from reference TRBV9 and TRBJ1-6, is DSGVTQTPKHLITATGQRVTLRCSPRSGDLSVYWYQQSLDQGLQFLIQYYNGEERAKGNILERFSAQQFPDLHSELNLSSLELGDSALYFCASSQDRVYSPLHFGNGTRLTVT.

This chain links TRBV28 with TRBJ2-7; possible D gene TRBD1, 6 bases. The CDR3 contains 13 residues. V was clipped by 6 bases and J by 4 bases, with 13 bases between them. Per germline, CDR1 MDHEN and CDR2 SYDVKM. CDR3 residues: CASRGRQEYEQYF. The CDR3 nucleotides read TGTGCCAGCAGGGGGAGACAGGAGTACGAGCAGTACTTC. The whole variable domain, filled in from reference TRBV28 and TRBJ2-7, reads DVKVTQSSRYLVKRTGEKVFLECVQDMDHENMFWYRQDPGLGLRLIYFSYDVKMKEKGDIPEGYSVSREKKERFSLILESASTNQTSMYLCASRGRQEYEQYFGPGTRLTVT.

This chain links TRBV5-1 with TRBJ2-5; 7 bases map to TRBD1. CDR3 length: 16 residues. Germline V lookup: CDR1 SGHRS, CDR2 YFSETQ. Germline trimming cut 5 bases from V and 4 bases from J; bases unmatched to any gene: 14. CDR3 amino acids: CASSTRQGYDGETQYF. CDR3 bases: TGCGCCAGCAGTACTAGACAGGGTTATGATGGAGAGACCCAGTACTTC.

The genes are TRBV7-3 and TRBJ2-1, with 7 bases matching TRBD2. The CDR3 is 15 residues long. Germline V lookup: CDR1 SGHTA, CDR2 FQGTGA. Unmatched junction bases numbered 5, after V lost 1 base and J lost 5 bases. CDR3 in amino acids: CASSLMSSGNNEQFF. The CDR3 bases are TGTGCCAGCAGCTTAATGTCTAGCGGTAACAATGAGCAGTTCTTC.

The rearrangement uses TRBV7-8 and TRBJ2-7; 9 bases line up with TRBD1. J gave up 3 bases and V 4 bases, and 19 bases lay outside the gene matches. Germline CDR1 and CDR2: SGHVS and FQNEAQ. The CDR3 contains 19 residues. The DNA of the CDR3 is TGTGCCAGCAGCTCTCGCGTGGGGACAGGGCCCGAATCCCTCTACGAGCAGTACTTC. Translating it yields CASSSRVGTGPESLYEQYF.

The chain is built from TRBV7-8 and TRBJ2-3; 8 bases map to TRBD2. V was clipped by 3 bases and J by 5 bases; unmatched bases: 4. Germline CDR1 SGHVS, CDR2 FQNEAQ. The CDR3 totals 14 residues. The CDR3 coding sequence is TGTGCCAGCAGCTTCTTAGCGGGGAGAGATACGCAGTATTTT. Translating gives CASSFLAGRDTQYF.

The chain carries TRBV6-5 and TRBJ1-5; no firm D call. Germline loops: CDR1 MNHEY, CDR2 SVGAGI. V was trimmed by 5 bases and J by 3 bases, leaving 11 bases between them. The CDR3 is made up of 14 amino acids. The CDR3 DNA sequence: TGTGCCAGCAGTATGGACTCCTTCAATCAGCCCCAGCATTTT. Translated: CASSMDSFNQPQHF.

The J gene is TRBJ2-5, the V gene TRBV5-1; TRBD2 matches at 10 bases. This CDR3 has 14 residues. The germline V gene encodes CDR1 SGHRS and CDR2 YFSETQ. After removal of 4 bases from V and 3 bases from J, the junction contained 3 bases not matched to a gene. The CDR3: CASSPSGGEETQYF. The DNA for the CDR3 is TGCGCCAGCAGCCCTAGCGGGGGCGAAGAGACCCAGTACTTC.

This clone was observed once. The V call is TRBV19, the J call TRBJ1-1, with 7 bases that match TRBD1. With V trimmed by 3 bases and J by 4 bases, 11 bases remained unmatched. This CDR3 is 16 amino acids long. CDR1 is LNHDA, CDR2 SQIVND, per germline (reference sequence). Here the CDR3 reads CASSMVGRGTITEAFF. In DNA, the CDR3 is TGTGCCAGTAGTATGGTGGGCAGGGGGACAATCACTGAAGCTTTCTTT. Full variable domain (rest looked up from reference TRBV19 and TRBJ1-1): DGGITQSPKYLFRKEGQNVTLSCEQNLNHDAMYWYRQDPGQGLRLIYYSQIVNDFQKGDIAEGYSVSREKKESFPLTVTSAQKNPTAFYLCASSMVGRGTITEAFFGQGTRLTVV.